The 28 T cell receptor beta chains in this list originate from one sample, sequenced in a study of T-cell reconstitution after alpha-beta-depleted transplantation in children. The TCRbeta library incorporated unique molecular identifiers. TCRdb reprocessed the PCR reads with MiXCR, giving one entry per CDR3 protein. The sample carries 200,000 to 250,000 distinct CDR3 sequences, around 12% recorded once. Sequenced material: PBMCs from the stem cell graft donor, taken from the stem cell graft. The receptors stem from a human donor who donated a stem cell graft to a child with acute lymphoblastic leukemia.

This clonotype has ten or more counts. CDR3 nucleotides: TGCAGTGCTTGGGACAGGCAGGACACCGGGGAGCTGTTTTTT. Protein: CSAWDRQDTGELFF. V is TRBV20-1 and J is TRBJ2-2, with 8 bases fitting TRBD1. In germline, CDR1 is DFQATT, CDR2 SNEGSKA (reference sequence). The ends lost 5 bases at V and 3 bases at J; junction bases unmatched: 5. The CDR3 length is 14 residues.

This clonotype was counted many times. The chain links TRBV15 to TRBJ1-2; no clear D gene. The CDR3 totals 13 residues. Germline V gene lookup returns CDR1 LNHNV and CDR2 YYDKDF (reference sequence). V lost 8 bases, J lost 4 bases, and 14 bases lay in between. In DNA form, the CDR3 reads TGTGCCACCGGAGGTACTGAGGTCTATGGCTACACCTTC. Amino acid sequence: CATGGTEVYGYTF.

There are many counts of this clonotype. The chain has TRBV5-1 and TRBJ2-5; D is uncertain. The CDR3 sequence is 13 residues long. The germline V and J ends were trimmed by 0 bases and 2 bases, with 5 bases remaining between them. CDR1 and CDR2 (germline): SGHRS, YFSETQ. CDR3 protein: CASSLDWQETQYF. In DNA, the CDR3 is TGCGCCAGCAGCTTGGACTGGCAAGAGACCCAGTACTTC.

In its sample, this clonotype was seen many times. The chain combines TRBV27 with TRBJ2-5; TRBD1 matches 7 bases. Germline V gives CDR1 MNHEY, CDR2 SMNVEV (reference sequence). After removal of 7 bases from V and 6 bases from J, the junction contained 14 bases not matched to a gene. The CDR3 is 15 residues long. CDR3 in amino acids: CASTDLQGLGKTQYF. The CDR3 nucleotides read TGTGCCAGCACAGACTTACAGGGGTTGGGGAAGACCCAGTACTTC.

This clonotype occurred many times. V and J are TRBV12-3 or TRBV12-4 and TRBJ2-3, with D maybe TRBD1 (5 bases). There are 13 residues in the CDR3. V lost 8 bases and J lost 1, with 10 bases in between. The CDR3 DNA is TGTGCCAGCTCGGGCAGGGGCACAGATACGCAGTATTTT. Translating gives CASSGRGTDTQYF.

This clonotype was seen repeatedly, ten times or more. The chain uses TRBV12-3 or TRBV12-4 and TRBJ2-3; D possibly corresponds to TRBD2 (5 bases). This CDR3 contains 16 residues. Trimming shortened V by 0 bases and J by 5 bases, and 15 bases separated the two germline ends. The chain's CDR3 is CASSLAGGRTGDTQYF. CDR3 nucleotide sequence: TGTGCCAGCAGTTTAGCCGGTGGGCGGACTGGAGATACGCAGTATTTT.

This clonotype was recorded at least ten times. V usage is TRBV28 and J usage is TRBJ2-2; D perhaps matches TRBD1 (6 bases). Trimming removed 5 bases from V and 4 bases from J, with 11 bases in between. Looked up from germline, CDR1 is MDHEN and CDR2 is SYDVKM. The CDR3 has 14 amino acids. The DNA of the CDR3 is TGTGCCAGCAGTGTCCAAGGGGGCACCGGGGAGCTGTTTTTT. Translating it yields CASSVQGGTGELFF.

This clonotype was seen ten or more times. The chain combines TRBV20-1 with TRBJ1-1; D remains unclear. Germline CDR1 is DFQATT and CDR2 is SNEGSKA (reference sequence). The CDR3 spans 13 residues. V was cut by 3 bases and J by 1 base, with 9 bases left in between. The CDR3 nucleotides are TGCAGTGCTAGCTGGGGAAGGAACACTGAAGCTTTCTTT. It yields the protein CSASWGRNTEAFF.

This clonotype was seen at least ten times. The chain couples TRBV5-1 to TRBJ2-1; 11 positions match TRBD2. The CDR3 runs 18 residues. The germline V gene has CDR1 SGHRS and CDR2 YFSETQ. With 2 bases clipped from V and 4 bases from J, the junction kept 11 bases outside the gene matches. For the CDR3, the DNA is TGCGCCAGCAGCTTCCTCGGTATGACTAGCGGGGTATACAATGAGCAGTTCTTC. This codes for CASSFLGMTSGVYNEQFF.

This clonotype has a handful of counts. This chain links TRBV7-2 with TRBJ2-1, with TRBD2 matching 14 bases. Germline CDR1 is SGHTA and CDR2 is FQGNSA. The CDR3 is 17 residues long. V lost 6 bases to trimming and J lost 6 bases; unmatched junction nucleotides: 10. DNA of the CDR3: TGTGCCAGCAGACAATCGGGGGGACTAGCGGGAGCCAATGAGCAGTTCTTC. It translates to CASRQSGGLAGANEQFF.

J is TRBJ1-1 and V is TRBV10-3; 7 bases fit TRBD1. The CDR3 sequence is 14 residues long. Trimming at V came to 6 bases and at J to 4 bases, leaving 8 bases not matched to a gene. Looked up from germline, CDR1 is ENHRY and CDR2 is SYGVKD. CDR3 sequence reads: CAIRGTAQRTEAFF. In DNA, the CDR3 is TGTGCCATCAGGGGGACAGCTCAACGCACTGAAGCTTTCTTT.

This clonotype was counted ten times or more. The gene calls are TRBV4-2 and TRBJ2-7, with 8 bases identical to TRBD2. CDR3 length: 17 residues. V trimming: 0 bases; J trimming: 6 bases; junction bases outside the gene matches: 13. The germline gives CDR1 LGHNA, CDR2 YNFKEQ. The CDR3 reads CASSQDYSGKGSSEQYF. As DNA, the CDR3 is TGTGCCAGCAGCCAAGATTATAGCGGGAAAGGTTCGAGCGAGCAGTACTTC.

This chain joins TRBV4-2 and TRBJ2-7, with 12 positions matching TRBD2. J gave up 0 bases and V 1 base, and 10 bases lay outside the gene matches. The CDR3 has 19 residues. Germline V gene sequence: CDR1 LGHNA, CDR2 YNFKEQ. CDR3 residues: CASSQAPTSGGASSYEQYF. The CDR3 DNA reads as TGTGCCAGCAGCCAAGCCCCGACTAGCGGGGGAGCTAGCTCCTACGAGCAGTACTTC.

At least ten counts were recorded for this clonotype. The chain uses TRBV27 and TRBJ2-7; 11 nucleotides match TRBD2. This CDR3 contains 15 residues. Germline CDR1 and CDR2: MNHEY and SMNVEV (reference sequence). The junction had 7 bases not matched to a gene; V was cut back by 5 bases and J by 4 bases. The CDR3 DNA is TGTGCCAGCAGTCACTCCGGGACTAGCGGTTACGAGCAGTACTTC. It yields the protein CASSHSGTSGYEQYF.

This clonotype was counted at least ten times. This rearrangement joins TRBV28 to TRBJ1-6; D uncertain. V was cut by 3 bases and J by 5 bases, with 17 bases left in between. The CDR3 sequence is 17 residues long. CDR1 is MDHEN and CDR2 is SYDVKM in the germline V gene. The CDR3 coding sequence is TGTGCCAGCAGTTTGGCTGATTACGGACGGCATAATTCACCCCTCCACTTT. Translated, it gives CASSLADYGRHNSPLHF.

This clonotype was observed at least ten times. This chain connects TRBV18 to TRBJ2-5; no definite D call. Trimming shortened V by 2 bases and J by 4 bases, and 8 bases separated the two germline ends. Looked up from germline, CDR1 is KGHSH and CDR2 is LQKENI. The CDR3 covers 13 residues. CDR3: CASSPSVRETQYF. CDR3 DNA: TGTGCCAGCTCACCATCAGTGAGAGAGACCCAGTACTTC.

This clonotype was picked up many times. This chain joins TRBV28 and TRBJ2-7; a weak D match, TRBD2 (6 bases). The ends were cut back, 2 bases at V and 3 bases at J, with 14 bases in the middle. CDR1 is MDHEN and CDR2 is SYDVKM in the germline V gene. The CDR3 contains 15 residues. CDR3 amino acids: CASSLGAAGNYEQYF. In nucleotides, the CDR3 is TGTGCCAGCAGTTTAGGGGCTGCGGGAAACTACGAGCAGTACTTC.

The chain links TRBV6-5 to TRBJ2-1; TRBD2 agrees at 11 bases. Germline-derived CDR1 and CDR2 are MNHEY and SVGAGI. After removal of 1 base from V and 8 bases from J, the junction contained 4 bases not matched to a gene. This CDR3 region has 15 residues. The CDR3 DNA follows: TGTGCCAGCAGTTACTATAGCGGGAGGGACCATGAGCAGTTCTTC. It yields the protein CASSYYSGRDHEQFF.

In this sample, this clonotype turned up many times. V gene TRBV28 combines with J gene TRBJ2-1; D call uncertain. The CDR3 has 13 residues. The germline V and J ends were trimmed by 3 bases and 6 bases, with 9 bases remaining between them. From germline, CDR1 is MDHEN and CDR2 SYDVKM. As DNA, the CDR3 is TGTGCCAGCAGTTTTCAGTTGGGCAATGAGCAGTTCTTC. As protein: CASSFQLGNEQFF.

Ten or more counts support this clonotype. The rearrangement joins TRBV5-1 to TRBJ1-1; 7 bases match TRBD1. Germline CDR1 reads SGHRS; CDR2 reads YFSETQ. V lost 2 bases and J lost 5; bases outside the gene matches: 6. The CDR3 contains 14 residues. CDR3 amino acids: CASSFQGVETEAFF. The CDR3 region has the DNA TGCGCCAGCAGCTTTCAGGGGGTAGAGACTGAAGCTTTCTTT.

This clonotype has at least ten counts. The V gene is TRBV6-5, the J gene TRBJ2-1; D is perhaps TRBD1 (7 bases). V lost 6 bases and J 3 bases, leaving 18 bases between the germline ends. The CDR3 is made up of 16 amino acids. CDR1 and CDR2 from the germline V gene are MNHEY and SVGAGI. The CDR3 reads CASRPAGQRIYNEQFF. The CDR3 region has the DNA TGTGCCAGCAGACCCGCGGGACAGCGAATCTACAATGAGCAGTTCTTC.

The chain has TRBV12-3 or TRBV12-4 and TRBJ2-7; perhaps D is TRBD1 or TRBD2 (6 bases each). V shed 6 bases and J shed 7 bases, with 16 bases lying between them. The CDR3 runs to 13 residues. The CDR3, as DNA: TGTGCCAGCAGCCCCCGAGGGGGGTTGGAGCAGTACTTC. Translating gives CASSPRGGLEQYF.

The chain links TRBV6-5 to TRBJ1-5; 11 bases match TRBD1. The length of the CDR3 is 15 residues. Unmatched junction bases numbered 4, after V lost 2 bases and J lost 7 bases. Germline lookup yields CDR1 MNHEY and CDR2 SVGAGI. The CDR3 sequence: CASSYGTGGRQPQHF. The CDR3 nucleotides are TGTGCCAGCAGTTACGGGACAGGGGGACGGCAGCCCCAGCATTTT.

This clonotype was seen many times. V gene TRBV12-3 or TRBV12-4 combines with J gene TRBJ2-2; D remains unclear. There are 15 residues in the CDR3. Trimming took off 3 bases at V and 4 bases at J, with 12 bases between the two ends. The CDR3 DNA sequence: TGTGCCAGCAGTTTGGCTGCTGGAGTCACCGGGGAGCTGTTTTTT. The encoded protein is CASSLAAGVTGELFF.

This chain uses TRBV6-2 or TRBV6-3 with TRBJ1-6; weak D call: TRBD1 (5 bases). CDR1 is MNHEY and CDR2 is SVGEGT in the germline V gene. V was pared by 8 bases and J by 0 bases, with 14 bases between. The CDR3 runs to 16 residues. The CDR3 region is CASQPGLSSYNSPLHF. The CDR3 DNA follows: TGTGCCAGCCAACCGGGACTGAGCTCCTATAATTCACCCCTCCACTTT.

This clonotype was seen many times. The V call is TRBV5-1, the J call TRBJ2-1; 9 bases are shared with TRBD2. CDR3 size: 16 residues. Germline V gene sequence: CDR1 SGHRS, CDR2 YFSETQ. The V gene end was trimmed by 0 bases and the J gene end by 7 bases; junction bases not matched to a gene: 8. This chain's CDR3 is CASSLEGGRARNEQFF. The CDR3 DNA sequence: TGCGCCAGCAGCTTGGAAGGCGGGAGGGCGCGGAATGAGCAGTTCTTC. Based on the CDR3 plus reference TRBV5-1 and TRBJ2-1, the full variable domain is KAGVTQTPRYLIKTRGQQVTLSCSPISGHRSVSWYQQTPGQGLQFLFEYFSETQRNKGNFPGRFSGRQFSNSRSEMNVSTLELGDSALYLCASSLEGGRARNEQFFGPGTRLTVL.

There are many counts of this clonotype. The CDR3 DNA sequence: TGTGCCAGCAGTTCCGGGACAGGGCTGAATGAGCAGTTCTTC. Amino acids: CASSSGTGLNEQFF. This sequence joins TRBV6-5 and TRBJ2-1; TRBD1 matches at 9 bases. The CDR3 length is 14 residues. Germline CDR1 is MNHEY and CDR2 is SVGAGI. The V and J ends lost 4 bases and 7 bases, in that order; junction bases with no gene match: 5.

Many counts were recorded for this clonotype. The chain combines TRBV19 with TRBJ1-1, with D perhaps TRBD1 (6 bases). Germline V CDR1 and CDR2: LNHDA, SQIVND (reference sequence). Deletions cut 3 bases from V and 3 bases from J, with 8 bases between. This CDR3 has 13 amino acids. Here the CDR3 DNA reads TGTGCCAGTAGTATTCCAGGGGACACTGAAGCTTTCTTT. Its protein product is CASSIPGDTEAFF.